The clone carrying this TCR beta chain was picked up many times. Its specificity is unknown. TCRdb fed the 5' RACE reads into MiXCR, producing one record per CDR3 protein. The repertoire holds 55,000 to 70,000 distinct CDR3 sequences, with roughly 9.7% as singletons. From germline, CDR1 is SQVTM and CDR2 ANQGSEA. The CDR3 consists of 13 residues. The V gene end was trimmed by 5 bases and the J gene end by 3 bases; junction bases not matched to a gene: 4. This sample is drawn from a study of early T cells in non-severe SARS-CoV-2 infection. Study-level results: Matches to VDJdb favored anti-spike CD8 responses and missed private and CD4 specificities.

The specimen sequenced was whole blood. The TCR was taken from an adult who was a healthcare worker with PCR-confirmed SARS-CoV-2 infection or an uninfected control (not recorded which). The chain recombines TRBV29-1 with TRBJ1-2; 9 nucleotides agree with TRBD1. The DNA of the CDR3 is TGCAGCGTTAGCGGGGACAGGGACTATGGCTACACCTTC. Translated, it gives CSVSGDRDYGYTF.